The sequence of this TCR beta chain was determined in a study of vaccination effects on CD4 cells after COVID-19 (dated by TCRdb to the early 2020s). Concerning the study at large: Each participant got two doses of an mRNA SARS-CoV-2 vaccine, either BNT162b2 or mRNA-1273. Pre-vaccine samples were drawn from two convalescent patients 16 days and one week before the first dose, at 142 and 148 days after COVID-19 diagnosis. SARS-CoV-2 spike-specific CD4+ TCR repertoires were compared before and after mRNA vaccination in COVID-19 convalescent patients and in infection-naive vaccine recipients. The full study included 9 to 10 COVID-19 convalescent patients and a few SARS-CoV-2-naive healthy vaccine recipients. Cultures from other donors in the study were sequenced with the Oncomine TCR Beta short-read assay on an Illumina iSeq 100. The full study reports these points: In convalescent patients, the post-vaccine spike-reactive repertoire was composed mainly of new vaccine-induced clones that were largely distinct from infection-induced clones. Clones induced by infection and clones induced by vaccination both contracted markedly at late timepoints after vaccination, which fits with T cell responses waning over time. The study was limited by a small number of convalescent patients, and early post-infection timepoints were lacking.

CDR1 and CDR2 are drawn from the germline V gene (reference sequence): GTSNPN, SVGIG. The CDR3 holds 16 amino acids from the cysteine to the phenylalanine. The only DNA kept is the CDR3, 48 bases in frame from the first base. Germline trimming amounts to 2 bases on V and 4 bases on J, with 9 as the count of junction bases outside the gene matches. The library was built by means of the immunoSEQ multiplex PCR assay. DNA from the cultured and isolated CD4+ T cells underwent TCR beta CDR3 sequencing. In the paper's pipeline: Non-productive TCR sequences were removed and reads were trimmed to the CDR3 region, keeping CDR3s of at least 7 amino acids. The MANAFEST web app was used to pick out antigen-specific clonotypes by comparing their expansion in peptide wells with that in reference cultures. For clones to be considered positive, expansion at FDR<0.05 versus reference and all other wells, an odds ratio above 5, and a frequency above 0.1% in two replicate wells were required. A clonotype was called cross-reactive if it was significantly expanded both in SARS-CoV-2 spike wells and in at least one common cold coronavirus spike condition. CDR3 similarity was assessed by Levenshtein distance using the stringdist R package, and unrooted trees were constructed with ape in R 3.6.1. Held by TCRdb, this immuneACCESS table contains in-frame sequences only and omits some clones. Under half of the omission traces to an unresolved V gene where checked; the cause of the rest is unknown. D and trimming were read from the DNA, whereas the V and J calls and clone size are those reported in that table. This sample has about 26,000 clones in its table, and about 80% of those were observed once. About 16% of the sample lies in the top ten.

Remarks on this clone: It lacks a known antigen. Base qualities were left out, and no much larger clone turns up one base away.

In the ViraFEST assay, PBMC were stimulated with viral peptide pools, and antigen-specific CD4+ T cell clonotypes were then identified by expansion using TCR sequencing. After less than 13 days of culture, CD4+ T cells were isolated with the EasySep CD4+ T cell isolation kit. PCR-confirmed SARS-CoV-2 infection had occurred in convalescent patients between March and December 2020, before the Alpha, Beta and Delta variants emerged in the United States. Under 2.5 million PBMC per well were cultured with about 9 ug/ml peptides in IMDM containing 5% human AB serum, roughly 10 IU/ml IL-2 and gentamicin. Half of the culture medium was replaced with fresh IL-2-containing medium on days 3 and 7. Unless noted otherwise, every peptide stimulation condition was grown in triplicate wells. PBMC were separated from whole blood using Ficoll-Paque Plus gradient centrifugation and were then either cryopreserved at -140C or used fresh. The overlapping peptide pools covered the spike proteins of SARS-CoV-2 as well as those of the common cold coronaviruses HCoV-NL63, HCoV-OC43 and HCoV-229E. The QIAamp micro DNA kit was used to extract genomic DNA from the cultured CD4+ T cells.

Rearrangement joined TRBV30 to TRBJ2-3; the junction holds 10 bases that match TRBD1. The sample in question was CD4+ T cells from PBMCs cultured with HCoV-NL63 spike peptides, obtained before COVID-19 vaccination. This specimen's cell subset or site label, per the study, means: HCoV-NL63 spike overlapping peptide pool stimulation. The clonotype comes from a human donor who had a prior SARS-CoV-2 infection. The CDR3 corresponds to CAWSIFETGGADTQYF. The nucleotides read TGTGCCTGGAGTATTTTTGAGACAGGGGGCGCAGATACGCAGTATTTT.